Each of the 30 T cell receptor beta chains below was sequenced from the same sample in a study of T cells after yellow fever vaccination. A single record per CDR3 protein comes from TCRdb applying MiXCR to the 5' RACE reads. The sample has approximately 580,000 distinct CDR3 sequences, 17% seen once. The sample was PBMCs, taken about 5 days after the first yellow fever vaccination. The receptor set was obtained from a young man who received the YFV17D yellow fever vaccine.

The gene calls are TRBV10-2 and TRBJ2-7; possible D gene TRBD1, 5 bases. CDR1 and CDR2 (germline): WSHSY, SAAADI. V was trimmed by 3 bases and J by 6 bases, leaving 15 bases between them. This CDR3 spans 14 amino acids. The CDR3, as DNA: TGCGCCAGCAGTGACCTCCAGGGAAGTATCGAGCAGTACTTC. It codes for CASSDLQGSIEQYF.

The chain employs TRBV2 and TRBJ2-1, with TRBD1 matching 9 bases. Germline V CDR1 and CDR2: SNHLY, FYNNEI. The CDR3 length is 14 residues. J gave up 4 bases and V 7 bases, and 5 bases lay outside the gene matches. The CDR3 sequence is CASIRDRDYNEQFF. For the CDR3, the DNA is TGTGCCAGCATCCGGGACAGGGATTACAATGAGCAGTTCTTC.

In this sample, this clonotype turned up a few times. This chain connects TRBV27 to TRBJ2-7; the D gene is possibly TRBD1 (6 bases). The germline V gene encodes CDR1 MNHEY and CDR2 SMNVEV (reference sequence). The germline V and J ends were trimmed by 2 bases and 3 bases, with 17 bases remaining between them. The CDR3 has 16 residues. CDR3 nucleotides: TGTGCCAGCAGTTTAATCGCTCCAACAGGGATCTACGAGCAGTACTTC. It codes for CASSLIAPTGIYEQYF.

This clonotype was detected only a few times. This chain uses TRBV4-1 with TRBJ1-5; maybe TRBD1 (6 bases). The CDR3 loop spans 17 amino acids. From germline, CDR1 is MGHRA and CDR2 YSYEKL. Between the trimmed V and J ends, which lost 3 bases and 3 bases, there was a span of 18 bases. This CDR3 is CASSHPTGIGINQPQHF. The CDR3, as DNA: TGCGCCAGCAGCCACCCGACAGGAATAGGCATCAATCAGCCCCAGCATTTT.

This clonotype was counted a few times. The chain couples TRBV7-9 to TRBJ2-2; either TRBD1 or TRBD2 may fit D (5 bases each). This CDR3 has 15 amino acids. Trimming shortened V by 3 bases and J by 5 bases, and 13 bases separated the two germline ends. Per germline, CDR1 SEHNR and CDR2 FQNEAQ (reference sequence). In DNA form, the CDR3 reads TGTGCCAGCAGCTTGAGAGGGGCTCTTACCGGGGAGCTGTTTTTT. Its translation is CASSLRGALTGELFF.

The chain joins TRBV27 to TRBJ2-5; 8 bases match TRBD2. Per the germline V gene, CDR1 is MNHEY and CDR2 is SMNVEV (reference sequence). The trim removed 3 bases at V and 2 bases at J, leaving 5 bases unmatched. The CDR3 is 15 residues long. CDR3 region: CASSFWAGGQETQYF. The CDR3 nucleotides are TGTGCCAGCAGTTTCTGGGCGGGGGGTCAAGAGACCCAGTACTTC.

The chain combines TRBV4-1 with TRBJ2-3; perhaps TRBD1 as D (6 bases). V gave up 2 bases and J gave up 4 bases, with 7 bases separating them. The CDR3 is 13 amino acids. Germline lookup yields CDR1 MGHRA and CDR2 YSYEKL. CDR3 coding DNA: TGCGCCAGCAGCCAAACAGGGTCAGATACGCAGTATTTT. Its translation is CASSQTGSDTQYF.

This clonotype was seen a handful of times. The CDR3 nucleotides are TGCGCCAGCAGCCTCCTGGGAGGTAGCGGGGGAAGCTCCTACAATGAGCAGTTCTTC. Its protein product is CASSLLGGSGGSSYNEQFF. The rearrangement uses TRBV5-1 and TRBJ2-1; the match to TRBD2 covers 9 bases. V lost 4 bases, J lost 0 bases, and 14 bases stayed unmatched. This CDR3 comprises 19 residues. Germline V CDR1 and CDR2: SGHRS, YFSETQ. The full variable domain, in which reference TRBV5-1 and TRBJ2-1 provide the parts outside the CDR3, is KAGVTQTPRYLIKTRGQQVTLSCSPISGHRSVSWYQQTPGQGLQFLFEYFSETQRNKGNFPGRFSGRQFSNSRSEMNVSTLELGDSALYLCASSLLGGSGGSSYNEQFFGPGTRLTVL.

A few counts support this clonotype. J is TRBJ1-4 and V is TRBV6-1, with 7 bases identical to TRBD1. V gave up 4 bases and J gave up 7 bases; unmatched junction bases: 12. This CDR3 has 16 residues. From germline, CDR1 is MNHNS and CDR2 SASEGT. In DNA form, the CDR3 reads TGTGCCAGCAGTGCCTCTAAGACAGGGTGGAGTGAAAAACTGTTTTTT. Protein product: CASSASKTGWSEKLFF.

This sequence joins TRBV29-1 and TRBJ1-1, with D hard to call. Germline CDR1 SQVTM, CDR2 ANQGSEA. The CDR3 is 15 residues long. V lost 1 base and J lost 1, with 13 bases in between. The CDR3 loop is CSVEGRLRENTEAFF. CDR3 nucleotide sequence: TGCAGCGTTGAAGGGCGCTTGAGGGAGAACACTGAAGCTTTCTTT.

This chain links TRBV20-1 with TRBJ2-7, with D possibly matching TRBD2 (5 bases). The germline V gene encodes CDR1 DFQATT and CDR2 SNEGSKA (reference sequence). CDR3 length equals 14 residues. V was trimmed by 6 bases and J by 0 bases, leaving 15 bases between them. CDR3 loop: CSARVTGSSYEQYV. Written as DNA, the CDR3 is TGCAGTGCGAGGGTGACTGGCAGCTCCTACGAGCAGTACGTC.

This chain links TRBV2 with TRBJ1-3; D is unresolved. The ends were cut back, 3 bases at V and 4 bases at J, with 10 bases in the middle. This CDR3 contains 14 residues. CDR1 and CDR2 (germline): SNHLY, FYNNEI. The DNA of the CDR3 is TGTGCCAGCAGTGATACCGTCTTCGGAAACACCATATATTTT. It is translated as CASSDTVFGNTIYF.

This clonotype has a handful of counts. This chain joins TRBV2 and TRBJ2-3; D is uncertain. CDR3 size: 13 residues. The germline gives CDR1 SNHLY, CDR2 FYNNEI. Trimming cost V 2 bases and J 2 bases, with 5 bases left between them. The CDR3 nucleotides are TGTGCCAGCAGTGAAAGGCACACAGATACGCAGTATTTT. Amino acid sequence: CASSERHTDTQYF.

This clonotype was observed many times. V usage is TRBV18 and J usage is TRBJ1-1; D unresolved. The germline gives CDR1 KGHSH, CDR2 LQKENI. V shed 3 bases and J shed 0 bases, with 5 bases lying between them. The CDR3 is 13 residues long. The CDR3 DNA reads as TGTGCCAGCTCACCGCAGGTGAACACTGAAGCTTTCTTT. It is translated as CASSPQVNTEAFF.

This rearrangement joins TRBV6-5 to TRBJ2-7; D uncertain. V shed 1 base and J shed 1 base, with 8 bases lying between them. The germline gives CDR1 MNHEY, CDR2 SVGAGI. There are 14 residues in the CDR3. The CDR3 nucleotides are TGTGCCAGCAGTTACTACCCAGATTCCTACGAGCAGTACGTC. This encodes CASSYYPDSYEQYV.

This clonotype appeared many times. This CDR3 is CASSLKGGAEQYF. The DNA of the CDR3 is TGTGCCAGCAGCTTAAAAGGGGGTGCCGAGCAGTACTTC. The chain joins TRBV7-3 to TRBJ2-7, with D perhaps TRBD1 (6 bases). This CDR3 has 13 amino acids. V lost 1 base, J lost 6 bases, and 10 bases lay in between. In germline, CDR1 is SGHTA, CDR2 FQGTGA.

The chain joins TRBV29-1 to TRBJ2-5; maybe TRBD2 (5 bases). Trimming took 1 base from V and 5 from J, leaving 8 bases between them. The CDR3 spans 12 residues. The germline V gene encodes CDR1 SQVTM and CDR2 ANQGSEA. CDR3 DNA sequence: TGCAGCGTTGAAGCGGGGATTGAGACCCAGTACTTC. This codes for CSVEAGIETQYF.

The rearrangement links TRBV7-9 to TRBJ2-4, with 7 bases matching TRBD1. The CDR3 runs 13 residues. The germline V gene encodes CDR1 SEHNR and CDR2 FQNEAQ (reference sequence). Trimming removed 1 base from V and 8 bases from J; junction bases left unmatched: 2. The CDR3 nucleotides read TGTGCCAGCAGCTTAGAGGGGGCGGACATTCAGTACTTC. It translates to CASSLEGADIQYF.

The chain recombines TRBV11-2 with TRBJ2-5, with 7 bases that match TRBD2. The CDR3 consists of 14 residues. Germline values: CDR1 SGHAT, CDR2 FQNNGV. The ends lost 6 bases at V and 2 bases at J; junction bases unmatched: 6. The CDR3 sequence: CASRPPAGQETQYF. The CDR3 nucleotides read TGTGCCAGCAGACCCCCAGCGGGACAAGAGACCCAGTACTTC.

This clonotype was counted a single time. The chain recombines TRBV21-1 with TRBJ2-7; TRBD1 is the table's D call, not checked against the DNA. TRBV21-1 is assigned pseudogene status. The length of the CDR3 is 10 residues. The CDR3 region is CASTTGTEYV. CDR3 DNA sequence: TGTGCCAGCACCACCGGGACAGAGTACGTC.

This clonotype appeared many times. As DNA, the CDR3 is TGCAGTGCCACGTACAATGAGCAGTTCTTC. It codes for CSATYNEQFF. The chain recombines TRBV20-1 with TRBJ2-1; D call uncertain. Germline values: CDR1 DFQATT, CDR2 SNEGSKA (reference sequence). V was cut by 6 bases and J by 4 bases, with 4 bases left in between. This CDR3 is built from 10 residues.

This chain joins TRBV6-6 and TRBJ1-1; D gene ambiguous. Between the trimmed V and J ends, which lost 6 bases and 2 bases, there was a span of 7 bases. Germline values: CDR1 MNHNY, CDR2 SVGAGI (reference sequence). The CDR3 has 12 amino acids. CDR3 protein: CASRRPNTEAFF. The CDR3 DNA follows: TGTGCCAGCAGACGGCCCAACACTGAAGCTTTCTTT.

The chain has TRBV5-1 and TRBJ2-2; TRBD1 is a possible D gene (5 bases). CDR1 SGHRS and CDR2 YFSETQ come from the germline V gene. The CDR3 extends over 17 amino acids. Deletions cut 0 bases from V and 6 bases from J, with 18 bases between. In nucleotides, the CDR3 is TGCGCCAGCAGCTTGGCGTGGTGGGGCTTATCTTCCGGGGAGCTGTTTTTT. Translation: CASSLAWWGLSSGELFF. The full variable domain, in which reference TRBV5-1 and TRBJ2-2 provide the parts outside the CDR3, is KAGVTQTPRYLIKTRGQQVTLSCSPISGHRSVSWYQQTPGQGLQFLFEYFSETQRNKGNFPGRFSGRQFSNSRSEMNVSTLELGDSALYLCASSLAWWGLSSGELFFGEGSRLTVL.

This clonotype was found a few times. The chain carries TRBV4-1 and TRBJ2-5, with 8 bases lining up with TRBD1. Unmatched junction bases numbered 6, after V lost 1 base and J lost 5 bases. This CDR3 comprises 15 residues. Germline V CDR1 and CDR2: MGHRA, YSYEKL. The CDR3 nucleotides are TGCGCCAGCAGCCAAGCGGTCACAGGGGGGGAGACCCAGTACTTC. It yields the protein CASSQAVTGGETQYF.

V is TRBV6-2 or TRBV6-3 and J is TRBJ1-5; D is ambiguous. V was clipped by 8 bases and J by 7 bases, with 21 bases between them. CDR1 MNHEY and CDR2 SVGEGT come from the germline V gene. This CDR3 spans 15 amino acids. The CDR3 nucleotides read TGTGCCAGCTCCCGGAACATCTTGTTGAACCAGCCCCAGCATTTT. The encoded protein is CASSRNILLNQPQHF.

The chain recombines TRBV2 with TRBJ1-1, with D tentatively TRBD1 (5 bases). Germline-derived CDR1 and CDR2 are SNHLY and FYNNEI. V was clipped by 6 bases and J by 1 base, with 18 bases between them. This CDR3 is built from 16 residues. DNA for the CDR3: TGTGCCAGCAGCGCTCAAGGGTTGGGGGGGAACACTGAAGCTTTCTTT. It yields the protein CASSAQGLGGNTEAFF. Together with reference TRBV2 and TRBJ1-1, the CDR3 gives the full variable domain: EPEVTQTPSHQVTQMGQEVILRCVPISNHLYFYWYRQILGQKVEFLVSFYNNEISEKSEIFDDQFSVERPDGSNFTLKIRSTKLEDSAMYFCASSAQGLGGNTEAFFGQGTRLTVV.

The chain couples TRBV5-1 to TRBJ1-1; D remains unclear. The CDR3 contains 15 residues. The V and J ends lost 3 bases and 3 bases respectively, with 15 bases between them. Germline CDR1 SGHRS, CDR2 YFSETQ. This CDR3 reads CASSSRPTRDTEAFF. In DNA form, the CDR3 reads TGCGCCAGCAGCTCCCGCCCAACCCGGGACACTGAAGCTTTCTTT.

The J gene is TRBJ2-5, the V gene TRBV6-2 or TRBV6-3, with D unclear. This CDR3 spans 14 amino acids. V gave up 6 bases and J gave up 2 bases, with 13 bases separating them. Per the germline V gene, CDR1 is MNHEY and CDR2 is SVGEGT. The CDR3 loop reads CASSTWGGQETQYF. In nucleotides, the CDR3 is TGTGCCAGCAGCACCTGGGGTGGGCAAGAGACCCAGTACTTC.

This clonotype has more than one count but fewer than ten. The gene calls are TRBV12-3 or TRBV12-4 and TRBJ2-3; maybe TRBD1 (5 bases). Trimming shortened V by 6 bases and J by 0 bases, and 10 bases separated the two germline ends. The CDR3 has 14 amino acids. The CDR3 bases are TGTGCCAGCAGGGCACAGGTGAGCACAGATACGCAGTATTTT. Translation gives CASRAQVSTDTQYF.

The CDR3 coding sequence is TGCAGTGCTAGGATGCGGGGGGGTAGCTCCTACGAGCAGTACGTC. Translated: CSARMRGGSSYEQYV. V is TRBV20-1 and J is TRBJ2-7; 9 nucleotides match TRBD2. This CDR3 contains 15 residues. Trimming cost V 3 bases and J 0 bases; bases outside gene matches: 6. The germline V gene has CDR1 DFQATT and CDR2 SNEGSKA (reference sequence).